Listed here is a single T cell receptor beta chain. In the original processing: Nucleated cell counts were estimated from reference gene primer amplification. The repertoire was sequenced with immunoSEQ multiplex PCR; TCRdb's copy has only in-frame clones and lacks some. The DNA gave D and trimming, while V, J and clone size come from that table. The table lists 90,000 to 120,000 clones, roughly 92% of them singletons. The CDR3 extends over 15 amino acids. Between the trimmed V and J ends, which lost 2 bases and 1 base, there was a span of 11 bases. Germline CDR1 reads SGHTA; CDR2 reads FQGTGA. The data were taken from a study of blood T cell repertoires in COVID-19. The overall study: Acute and convalescent COVID-19 specimens originated in the United States, Italy and Spain. From T cells, B-cell-depleted T cells, or PBMCs came the material, which was cDNA or gDNA.

The gene calls are TRBV7-3 and TRBJ2-5; D remains ambiguous. The TCR sequence derives from a man in his sixties or seventies with acute or convalescent COVID-19. The specimen was peripheral blood. CDR3 nucleotides: TGTGCCAGCAGCTTATATGGAACAGCCCAAGAGACCCAGTACTTC. It translates to CASSLYGTAQETQYF.